The clone carrying this T cell receptor (beta chain) was recorded once. Per germline, CDR1 MDHEN and CDR2 SYDVKM. This CDR3 has 19 amino acids. The J segment lost 5 bases and the V segment lost 6 bases, leaving 20 bases of the junction unmatched. Among the donors, all were healthy bone marrow donors. The sample comes from a study of cytomegalovirus exposure and HLA in healthy donors. About the research overall: Earlier work reported 100 million to 130 million unique TCR beta sequences from 150 million to 200 million T cells.

60 Vbeta and 13 Jbeta primers were used in PCR. In the authors' workflow: The authors later counted roughly 77 million unique TCR beta chains, some 11 million of them shared. Clones were sequenced by immunoSEQ multiplex PCR, and TCRdb holds only the in-frame ones, with some missing. D and trimming were read from the DNA, whereas the V and J calls and clone size are those reported in that table. The sample has approximately 100,000 clones, 74% seen once. The receptor was isolated from a human donor in good health. This sequence joins TRBV28 and TRBJ1-4; 8 nucleotides agree with TRBD1. Sequenced: PBMCs. The CDR3 DNA follows: TGTGCCAGCAGGGTATCCGGCGGACAGGGTCTTAGGAAGAATGAAAAACTGTTTTTT. It yields the protein CASRVSGGQGLRKNEKLFF.